The 14 T cell receptor beta chains presented below share a single source sample, sequenced in a study of T cell repertoires in cytomegalovirus infection. Antigens for these TCRs are unknown. One entry per CDR3 protein results from TCRdb running MiXCR on the reads. Found here are under 450,000 distinct CDR3 sequences, just under 35% of them singletons; the top ten hold approximately 12%. The input for sequencing was cultured PBMCs, taken from culture after CMV antigen stimulation. These receptors were obtained from a human donor in good health (CMV status not recorded). Some clones in this sample may be carry-over from other donors' samples.

V is TRBV28 and J is TRBJ1-1, with 7 bases fitting TRBD1. The CDR3 covers 13 residues. V lost 4 bases, J lost 12 bases, and 11 bases stayed unmatched. The germline gives CDR1 MDHEN, CDR2 SYDVKM. The CDR3 coding sequence is TGTGCCAGCAGTTCACAGGGGCCCTTAGCGACTTTCTTT. Translation gives CASSSQGPLATFF. The full variable domain, in which reference TRBV28 and TRBJ1-1 provide the parts outside the CDR3, is DVKVTQSSRYLVKRTGEKVFLECVQDMDHENMFWYRQDPGLGLRLIYFSYDVKMKEKGDIPEGYSVSREKKERFSLILESASTNQTSMYLCASSSQGPLATFFGQGTRLTVV.

This chain links TRBV29-1 with TRBJ1-2, with D unclear. This CDR3 region has 12 residues. Germline V lookup: CDR1 SQVTM, CDR2 ANQGSEA. The V and J ends lost 1 base and 2 bases respectively, with 5 bases between them. CDR3 in DNA: TGCAGCGTTGAAGCAGAGAACTATGGCTACACCTTC. Its translation: CSVEAENYGYTF.

This chain joins TRBV10-1 and TRBJ2-1, with D perhaps matching TRBD1 (5 bases). CDR1 is WNHNN and CDR2 is SYGVQD in the germline V gene (reference sequence). The CDR3 is made up of 15 amino acids. The V and J ends lost 5 bases and 6 bases respectively, with 17 bases between them. CDR3 amino acids: CASSTEGVDPNEQFF. In DNA form, the CDR3 reads TGCGCCAGCAGTACCGAAGGGGTGGACCCCAATGAGCAGTTCTTC.

This clonotype has only a few counts. V gene TRBV6-1 combines with J gene TRBJ1-5, with 7 bases aligning to TRBD1. Germline-derived CDR1 and CDR2 are MNHNS and SASEGT. The CDR3 runs 16 residues. V shed 5 bases, J shed 6 bases, and the junction held 13 bases outside the gene matches. CDR3 residues: CASSTRGTGGGQPQHF. The CDR3 DNA sequence: TGTGCCAGCAGTACCAGGGGGACCGGTGGAGGTCAGCCCCAGCATTTT.

The V and J genes are TRBV7-9 and TRBJ2-5; D is uncertain. The CDR3 loop spans 14 amino acids. Between the trimmed V and J ends, which lost 3 bases and 0 bases, there was a span of 8 bases. Germline V gene sequence: CDR1 SEHNR, CDR2 FQNEAQ (reference sequence). The CDR3 region is CASSFQVYQETQYF. The DNA for the CDR3 is TGTGCCAGCAGCTTCCAGGTATACCAAGAGACCCAGTACTTC.

The chain combines TRBV5-6 with TRBJ1-2; D is unclear. The V gene lost 4 bases and the J gene lost 4 bases, with 11 bases spanning the gap. Per the germline V gene, CDR1 is SGHDT and CDR2 is YYEEEE. The CDR3 spans 13 residues. This chain's CDR3 is CASSTLSGYGYTF. In DNA form, the CDR3 reads TGTGCCAGCAGCACACTTTCGGGCTATGGCTACACCTTC. Drawing the rest from reference TRBV5-6 and TRBJ1-2, the complete variable domain is DAGVTQSPTHLIKTRGQQVTLRCSPKSGHDTVSWYQQALGQGPQFIFQYYEEEERQRGNFPDRFSGHQFPNYSSELNVNALLLGDSALYLCASSTLSGYGYTFGSGTRLTVV.

This clonotype was seen only once. The rearrangement uses TRBV10-3 and TRBJ2-1; 12 nucleotides line up with TRBD2. CDR1 ENHRY and CDR2 SYGVKD come from the germline V gene. Trimming cost V 5 bases and J 4 bases; bases outside gene matches: 3. The CDR3 totals 15 residues. The CDR3 loop is CAISLAGGPYNEQFF. The CDR3 coding sequence is TGTGCCATCAGTCTAGCGGGAGGGCCTTACAATGAGCAGTTCTTC.

This clonotype has a count of ten or more. The V and J genes are TRBV5-1 and TRBJ1-3; D uncertain. The CDR3 has 14 residues. Germline CDR1 SGHRS, CDR2 YFSETQ. The V end was cut by 9 bases, the J end by 4 bases, with 17 bases between. CDR3 bases: TGCGCCACCAGGCCCCCCGGTGGGGGAAACACCATATATTTT. As protein: CATRPPGGGNTIYF.

This clonotype has just a few counts. The V gene is TRBV7-3, the J gene TRBJ2-1; 9 nucleotides align to TRBD2. The V gene's germline CDR1 is SGHTA and CDR2 FQGTGA. The V and J ends lost 2 bases and 6 bases, in that order; junction bases with no gene match: 8. CDR3 size: 16 residues. Here the CDR3 reads CASSLYAASGINEQFF. For the CDR3, the DNA is TGTGCCAGCAGCTTATATGCGGCTAGCGGGATCAATGAGCAGTTCTTC.

This clonotype showed up just a few times. The CDR3 bases are TGTGCCATCAGTTCCTCGACAGGGGCCGGGGAGACCCAGTACTTC. This sequence encodes CAISSSTGAGETQYF. V gene TRBV10-3 combines with J gene TRBJ2-5, with 8 bases matching TRBD1. The V segment lost 5 bases and the J segment 5 bases; nucleotides outside the gene matches: 10. This CDR3 spans 15 amino acids. Germline V gene lookup returns CDR1 ENHRY and CDR2 SYGVKD.

This clonotype was picked up many times. The CDR3 here is CASSLFDSVVRETQYF. The CDR3 DNA reads TGTGCCAGCAGCTTATTCGACTCCGTAGTCCGTGAGACCCAGTACTTC. The chain couples TRBV7-6 to TRBJ2-5; D gene unclear. The germline CDR1 and CDR2 sequences are SGHVS and FNYEAQ. Trimming took 2 bases from V and 5 from J, leaving 18 bases between them. The CDR3 length is 16 residues.

This clonotype was detected ten times or more. The J gene is TRBJ1-2, the V gene TRBV7-2; D remains ambiguous. The germline V gene has CDR1 SGHTA and CDR2 FQGNSA. The CDR3 runs 13 residues. Trimming left V 1 base short and J 8 bases short, with 11 bases between. The CDR3 nucleotides are TGTGCCAGCAGCTTAGGGCAGCAAACCGGCTACACCTTC. It encodes CASSLGQQTGYTF.

This rearrangement joins TRBV4-1 to TRBJ2-7, with D tentatively TRBD1 (5 bases). Trimming removed 2 bases at V and 8 bases at J, with 7 bases between. The V gene's germline CDR1 is MGHRA and CDR2 YSYEKL. This CDR3 region has 11 residues. CDR3 amino acids: CASSQTDKQYF. The CDR3 DNA reads TGCGCCAGCAGCCAAACGGACAAGCAGTACTTC.

This chain links TRBV7-2 with TRBJ1-2; no clear D gene. The CDR3 has 11 amino acids. Germline V gene sequence: CDR1 SGHTA, CDR2 FQGNSA. The V end was cut by 4 bases, the J end by 11 bases, with 11 bases between. The CDR3 DNA reads TGTGCCAGCAGCTCCCAGAGTGATTACACCTTC. Amino acid sequence: CASSSQSDYTF.